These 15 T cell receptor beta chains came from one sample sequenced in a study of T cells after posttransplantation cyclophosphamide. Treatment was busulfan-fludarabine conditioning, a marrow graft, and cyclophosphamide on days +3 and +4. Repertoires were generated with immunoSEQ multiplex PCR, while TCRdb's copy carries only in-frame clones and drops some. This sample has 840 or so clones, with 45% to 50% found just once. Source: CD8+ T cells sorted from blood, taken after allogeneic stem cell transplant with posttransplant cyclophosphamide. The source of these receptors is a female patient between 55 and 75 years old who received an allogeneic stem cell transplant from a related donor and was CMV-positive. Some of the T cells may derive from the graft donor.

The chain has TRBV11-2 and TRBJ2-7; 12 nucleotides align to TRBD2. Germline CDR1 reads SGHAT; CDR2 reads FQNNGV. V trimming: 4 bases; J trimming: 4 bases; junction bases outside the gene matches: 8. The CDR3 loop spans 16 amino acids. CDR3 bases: TGTGCCAGCAGCTCGATGACTAGCGGGGGACCATACGAGCAGTACTTC. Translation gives CASSSMTSGGPYEQYF.

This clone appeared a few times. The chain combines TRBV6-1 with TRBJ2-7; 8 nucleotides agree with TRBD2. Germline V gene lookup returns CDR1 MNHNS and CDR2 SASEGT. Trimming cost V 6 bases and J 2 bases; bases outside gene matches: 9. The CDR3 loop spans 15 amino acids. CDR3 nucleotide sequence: TGTGCCAGCAGCCCCGCCGGGACTAGGACCTACGAGCAGTACTTC. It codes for CASSPAGTRTYEQYF.

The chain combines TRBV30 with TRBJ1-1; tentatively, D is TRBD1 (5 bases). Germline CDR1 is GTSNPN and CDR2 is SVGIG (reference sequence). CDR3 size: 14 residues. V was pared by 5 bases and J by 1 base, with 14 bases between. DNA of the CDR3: TGTGCCTGGGAACCTATCCAGGGGAACACTGAAGCTTTCTTT. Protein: CAWEPIQGNTEAFF.

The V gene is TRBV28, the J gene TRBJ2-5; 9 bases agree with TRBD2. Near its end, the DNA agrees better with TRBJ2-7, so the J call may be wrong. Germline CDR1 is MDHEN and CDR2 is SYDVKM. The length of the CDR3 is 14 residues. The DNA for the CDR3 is TGTGCCAGCAGTTTGTCGGGCGGGGGGGACGAGCAGTACTTC. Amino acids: CASSLSGGGDEQYF.

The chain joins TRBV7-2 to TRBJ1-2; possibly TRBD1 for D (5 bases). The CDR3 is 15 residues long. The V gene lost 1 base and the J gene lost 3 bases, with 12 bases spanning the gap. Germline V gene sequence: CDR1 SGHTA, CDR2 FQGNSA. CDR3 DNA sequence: TGTGCCAGCAGCTTAGAGTGGGGGAGGTACTATGGCTACACCTTC. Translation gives CASSLEWGRYYGYTF. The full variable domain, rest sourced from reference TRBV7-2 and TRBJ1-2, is GAGVSQSPSNKVTEKGKDVELRCDPISGHTALYWYRQSLGQGLEFLIYFQGNSAPDKSGLPSDRFSAERTGGSVSTLTIQRTQQEDSAVYLCASSLEWGRYYGYTFGSGTRLTVV.

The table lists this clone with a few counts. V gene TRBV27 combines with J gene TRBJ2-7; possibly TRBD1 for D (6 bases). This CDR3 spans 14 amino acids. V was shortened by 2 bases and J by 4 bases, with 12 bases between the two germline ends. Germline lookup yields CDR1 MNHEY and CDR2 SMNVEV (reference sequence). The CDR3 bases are TGTGCCAGCAGTTTAGGGGGCGCGGCGTACGAGCAGTACTTC. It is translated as CASSLGGAAYEQYF.

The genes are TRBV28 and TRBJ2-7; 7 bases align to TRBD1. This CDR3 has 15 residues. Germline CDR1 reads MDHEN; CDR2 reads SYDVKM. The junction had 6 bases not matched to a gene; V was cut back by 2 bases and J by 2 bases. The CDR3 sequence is CASSLPQGNPYEQYF. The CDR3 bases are TGTGCCAGCAGTTTACCACAGGGGAACCCCTACGAGCAGTACTTC.

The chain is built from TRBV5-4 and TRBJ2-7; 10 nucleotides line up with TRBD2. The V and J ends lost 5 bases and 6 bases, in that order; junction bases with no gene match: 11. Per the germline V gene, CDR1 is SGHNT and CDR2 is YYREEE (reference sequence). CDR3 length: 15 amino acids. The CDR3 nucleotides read TGTGCCAGCAGTTCCTCTAGCGGGAGAGGGCTCGAGCAGTACTTC. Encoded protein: CASSSSSGRGLEQYF.

The CDR3 sequence is CSVGGHLGTEAFF. The CDR3 coding sequence is TGCAGCGTTGGTGGACACTTGGGCACTGAAGCTTTCTTT. This chain uses TRBV29-1 with TRBJ1-1; maybe TRBD1 (5 bases). The V gene's germline CDR1 is SQVTM and CDR2 ANQGSEA. The CDR3 contains 13 residues. V dropped 4 bases and J dropped 4 bases, with 13 bases sitting between them.

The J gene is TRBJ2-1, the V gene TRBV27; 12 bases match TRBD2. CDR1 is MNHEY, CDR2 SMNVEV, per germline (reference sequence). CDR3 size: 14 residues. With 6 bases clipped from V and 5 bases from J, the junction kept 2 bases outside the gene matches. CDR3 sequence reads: CASRLAGGNNEQFF. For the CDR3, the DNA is TGTGCCAGCAGGCTAGCGGGAGGGAACAATGAGCAGTTCTTC.

CDR3 bases: TGTGCCAGCAGTTTGGTACGGGGGGCCGGGGAGCAGTACTTC. Protein: CASSLVRGAGEQYF. The J gene is TRBJ2-7, the V gene TRBV28; D might be TRBD2 (7 bases). Trimming removed 3 bases at V and 7 bases at J, with 16 bases between. In germline, CDR1 is MDHEN, CDR2 SYDVKM. The CDR3 is made up of 14 amino acids.

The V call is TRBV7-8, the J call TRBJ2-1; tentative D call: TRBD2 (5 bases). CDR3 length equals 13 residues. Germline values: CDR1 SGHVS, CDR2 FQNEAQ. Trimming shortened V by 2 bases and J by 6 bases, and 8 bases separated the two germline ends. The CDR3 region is CASSLMEVNEQFF. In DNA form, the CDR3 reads TGTGCCAGCAGCTTAATGGAGGTCAATGAGCAGTTCTTC.

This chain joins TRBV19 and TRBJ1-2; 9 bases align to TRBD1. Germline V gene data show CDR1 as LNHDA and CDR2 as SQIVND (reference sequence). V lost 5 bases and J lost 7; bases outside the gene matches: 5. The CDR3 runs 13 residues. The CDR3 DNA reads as TGTGCCAGTAGTCCCGGGACAGGGATTGGCTACACCTTC. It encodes CASSPGTGIGYTF.

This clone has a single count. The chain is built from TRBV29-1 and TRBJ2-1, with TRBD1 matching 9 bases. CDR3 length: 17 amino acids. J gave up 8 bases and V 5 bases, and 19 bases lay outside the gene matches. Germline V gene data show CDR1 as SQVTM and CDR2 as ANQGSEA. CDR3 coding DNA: TGCAGCGTTCAGTTCGGGACAGGGCATGGTACACGCGATGAGCAGTTCTTC. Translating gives CSVQFGTGHGTRDEQFF.

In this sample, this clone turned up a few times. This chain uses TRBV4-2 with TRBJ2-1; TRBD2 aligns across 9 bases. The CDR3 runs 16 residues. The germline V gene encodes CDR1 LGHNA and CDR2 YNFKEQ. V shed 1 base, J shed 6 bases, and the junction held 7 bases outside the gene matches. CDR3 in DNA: TGTGCCAGCAGCCAAGCGCCGGCGGGAGGGGCCAATGAGCAGTTCTTC. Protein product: CASSQAPAGGANEQFF.